This TCR beta chain was captured in a study of Ad26.COV2.S vaccination and SARS-CoV-2 variants. Study at large: Once, or twice with 56 days between doses, Ad26.COV2.S was given intramuscularly.

Treatment here: around 19 received Ad26.COV2.S at low or high dose, single or two shots; about 5 received placebo; per-sample allocation not given. Sample collection was performed on day 63 after the first vaccine or placebo injection. Some clones are missing from TCRdb's copy, which holds only in-frame ones; the method was immunoSEQ multiplex PCR. The data show about 320,000 clones, around four fifths seen once. The receptor was derived from a person aged 18-60 years who received the Ad26.COV2.S COVID-19 vaccine or a placebo. Sequencing used peripheral blood, obtained in a trial of Ad26.COV2.S vaccine versus placebo.

CDR3 loop: CASRGGRLTPNYGYTF. The CDR3 nucleotides are TGCGCCAGCAGGGGGGGACGGCTCACACCTAACTATGGCTACACCTTC. This rearrangement joins TRBV10-1 to TRBJ1-2, with D tentatively TRBD1 (5 bases). Between the trimmed V and J ends, which lost 6 bases and 0 bases, there was a span of 17 bases. Germline V gene lookup returns CDR1 WNHNN and CDR2 SYGVQD (reference sequence). The CDR3 is 16 amino acids.